Listed here are 18 T cell receptor beta chains from one sample, sequenced in a study of blood T cell repertoires in COVID-19. The table came from immunoSEQ multiplex PCR; TCRdb's copy has only in-frame clones and leaves some out. This sample has roughly 210,000 clones; about nine tenths occur once, and the top ten carry 7.2%. Sequenced input: PBMCs or T cells enriched from blood (not recorded which). The receptors derive from a man aged 25-45 years in a cohort exposed to, infected with or recovered from COVID-19 (not recorded which).

The chain has TRBV6-4 and TRBJ2-7; 7 nucleotides agree with TRBD1. The CDR3 is 11 residues long. In germline, CDR1 is MRHNA, CDR2 SNTAGT. V was pared by 10 bases and J by 2 bases, with 2 bases of the junction left unmatched. In DNA, the CDR3 is TGTGCCACGCAGGGGGCCTACGAGCAGTACTTC. It is translated as CATQGAYEQYF.

The V call is TRBV6-5, the J call TRBJ2-1; possibly TRBD2 for D (6 bases). The CDR3 runs to 14 residues. From germline, CDR1 is MNHEY and CDR2 SVGAGI. V was shortened by 10 bases and J by 2 bases, with 15 bases between the two germline ends. The CDR3 sequence is CATGGTAAYNEQFF. CDR3 nucleotides: TGTGCCACTGGGGGGACTGCGGCCTACAATGAGCAGTTCTTC.

The V call is TRBV9, the J call TRBJ2-1, with D maybe TRBD2 (5 bases). The length of the CDR3 is 16 residues. Per germline, CDR1 SGDLS and CDR2 YYNGEE. V was trimmed by 3 bases and J by 2 bases, leaving 15 bases between them. CDR3 region: CASSAPIWEPYNEQFF. DNA of the CDR3: TGTGCCAGCAGCGCCCCTATCTGGGAGCCCTACAATGAGCAGTTCTTC.

This clone appeared a single time. The gene calls are TRBV12-3 or TRBV12-4 and TRBJ2-7, with D perhaps TRBD2 (6 bases). V lost 6 bases and J 9 bases, leaving 18 bases between the germline ends. The CDR3 spans 13 residues. CDR3 sequence reads: CASSPQIQEGQYF. DNA of the CDR3: TGTGCCAGCAGCCCGCAAATACAGGAGGGGCAGTACTTC.

The V gene is TRBV9, the J gene TRBJ2-3; a possible D gene is TRBD2 (6 bases). Germline CDR1 SGDLS, CDR2 YYNGEE. V lost 0 bases to trimming and J lost 1 base, with 9 bases between them. The CDR3 consists of 15 residues. CDR3 nucleotides: TGTGCCAGCAGCGTAGGGCTAGCGCGCACAGATACGCAGTATTTT. Translating gives CASSVGLARTDTQYF.

This sequence joins TRBV28 and TRBJ1-5; 10 bases line up with TRBD1. This CDR3 contains 14 residues. The V gene's germline CDR1 is MDHEN and CDR2 SYDVKM. The V and J ends lost 10 bases and 3 bases, in that order; junction bases with no gene match: 6. The CDR3, as DNA: TGTGCCACTACCGGACAGGGGGTCAATCAGCCCCAGCATTTT. Its translation: CATTGQGVNQPQHF.

This rearrangement joins TRBV24-1 to TRBJ2-7, with a tentative D call TRBD2 (7 bases). This CDR3 has 15 residues. Germline values: CDR1 KGHDR, CDR2 SFDVKD. The ends were cut back, 0 bases at V and 3 bases at J, with 11 bases in the middle. In DNA form, the CDR3 reads TGTGCCACCAGTGATTTGAGCGGGACAAACTACGAGCAGTACTTC. Translated, it gives CATSDLSGTNYEQYF.

CDR3 loop: CASHAVQGGSTGELFF. DNA of the CDR3: TGCGCCAGCCACGCCGTACAGGGGGGAAGTACCGGGGAGCTGTTTTTT. The rearrangement links TRBV5-1 to TRBJ2-2, with 8 bases matching TRBD1. Germline V CDR1 and CDR2: SGHRS, YFSETQ. Trimming at V came to 7 bases and at J to 5 bases, leaving 13 bases not matched to a gene. The CDR3 is 16 amino acids.

The V call is TRBV2, the J call TRBJ2-3; 8 nucleotides align to TRBD1. The CDR3 covers 14 residues. Germline V lookup: CDR1 SNHLY, CDR2 FYNNEI. Trimming removed 6 bases from V and 4 bases from J; junction bases left unmatched: 6. This CDR3 is CASSGQGSADTQYF. The CDR3 nucleotides are TGTGCCAGCAGCGGACAGGGATCAGCAGATACGCAGTATTTT. Complete variable domain (other parts from reference TRBV2 and TRBJ2-3): EPEVTQTPSHQVTQMGQEVILRCVPISNHLYFYWYRQILGQKVEFLVSFYNNEISEKSEIFDDQFSVERPDGSNFTLKIRSTKLEDSAMYFCASSGQGSADTQYFGPGTRLTVL.

This clone has a single count. V and J are TRBV15 and TRBJ2-1; 11 bases match TRBD2. Germline V CDR1 and CDR2: LNHNV, YYDKDF (reference sequence). This CDR3 comprises 15 residues. Unmatched junction bases numbered 7, after V lost 5 bases and J lost 7 bases. The CDR3 DNA reads as TGTGCCACCAGCGGGAGGACTAGCGGGTTTAATGAGCAGTTCTTC. Amino acids: CATSGRTSGFNEQFF.

The gene calls are TRBV28 and TRBJ2-7, with 13 bases that match TRBD2. V lost 3 bases and J lost 4; bases outside the gene matches: 3. CDR3 size: 15 residues. From germline, CDR1 is MDHEN and CDR2 SYDVKM. In DNA form, the CDR3 reads TGTGCCAGCAGTTTGGAGACTAGCGGGAGGTACGAGCAGTACTTC. This codes for CASSLETSGRYEQYF.

The chain combines TRBV7-3 with TRBJ2-6; 7 bases line up with TRBD1. The CDR3 totals 15 residues. CDR1 SGHTA and CDR2 FQGTGA come from the germline V gene. V dropped 8 bases and J dropped 1; count of bases not matched to a gene: 5. The CDR3 nucleotides read TGTGCCAGCTCGCGGACAGGATCTGGGGCCAACGTCCTGACTTTC. Translating it yields CASSRTGSGANVLTF. Variable domain in full (rest from reference TRBV7-3 and TRBJ2-6): GAGVSQTPSNKVTEKGKYVELRCDPISGHTALYWYRQSLGQGPEFLIYFQGTGAADDSGLPNDRFFAVRPEGSVSTLKIQRTERGDSAVYLCASSRTGSGANVLTFGAGSRLTVL.

This chain uses TRBV5-4 with TRBJ1-1, with a possible D match to TRBD1 (6 bases). Germline values: CDR1 SGHNT, CDR2 YYREEE (reference sequence). The CDR3 is made up of 14 amino acids. V lost 4 bases and J lost 2, with 12 bases in between. Here the CDR3 DNA reads TGTGCCAGCAGCAGGGGACACCAAAACACTGAAGCTTTCTTT. Its protein is CASSRGHQNTEAFF.

The chain carries TRBV6-5 and TRBJ1-2, with 7 nucleotides matching TRBD1. With 0 bases clipped from V and 4 bases from J, the junction kept 2 bases outside the gene matches. CDR3 length equals 14 residues. CDR1 is MNHEY, CDR2 SVGAGI, per germline. CDR3 amino acids: CASSYSRDSYGYTF. The CDR3 coding sequence is TGTGCCAGCAGTTACTCCCGGGACAGCTATGGCTACACCTTC.

The chain couples TRBV14 to TRBJ1-1; perhaps TRBD1 as D (6 bases). V lost 0 bases, J lost 4 bases, and 21 bases lay in between. Germline V gene lookup returns CDR1 SGHDN and CDR2 FVKESK. This CDR3 has 18 amino acids. CDR3 in DNA: TGTGCCAGCAGCCAAGATTTTGGGGGGGCCCTCTTCGGCACTGAAGCTTTCTTT. The encoded protein is CASSQDFGGALFGTEAFF. Complete variable domain (other parts from reference TRBV14 and TRBJ1-1): EAGVTQFPSHSVIEKGQTVTLRCDPISGHDNLYWYRRVMGKEIKFLLHFVKESKQDESGMPNNRFLAERTGGTYSTLKVQPAELEDSGVYFCASSQDFGGALFGTEAFFGQGTRLTVV.

The J gene is TRBJ2-3, the V gene TRBV13, with D possibly matching TRBD2 (5 bases). The germline CDR1 and CDR2 sequences are PRHDT and FYEKMQ (reference sequence). CDR3 length: 19 residues. V was pared by 2 bases and J by 0 bases, with 21 bases between. The CDR3 bases are TGTGCCAGCAGCTTATACCGCCGGGTCCAAGGGAGAAGCACAGATACGCAGTATTTT. It translates to CASSLYRRVQGRSTDTQYF.

This chain uses TRBV7-3 with TRBJ2-4; D unclear. This CDR3 comprises 15 residues. V was pared by 2 bases and J by 0 bases, with 8 bases between. Per germline, CDR1 SGHTA and CDR2 FQGTGA. The CDR3 DNA follows: TGTGCCAGCAGCTTAGTTCTGAGAGCCAAAAACATTCAGTACTTC. Residues: CASSLVLRAKNIQYF.

This clone has just a few counts. The chain joins TRBV18 to TRBJ2-2; D remains ambiguous. Trimming removed 3 bases at V and 4 bases at J, with 9 bases between. In germline, CDR1 is KGHSH, CDR2 LQKENI. The CDR3 runs 14 residues. The CDR3 is CASSPKIVTGELFF. CDR3 nucleotide sequence: TGTGCCAGCTCACCCAAAATAGTCACCGGGGAGCTGTTTTTT.